Below are 18 T cell receptor beta chains sequenced from a single sample in a study of OX40 agonist ivuxolimab in advanced cancers. Here immunoSEQ multiplex PCR was the method, and the copy in TCRdb shows in-frame clones only, minus some. The sample includes about 55,000 clones, around 77% of them seen just once. The sample was CD4+ or CD8+ T cells sorted from blood, taken in a trial of the OX40 agonist ivuxolimab. The receptors were gathered from an adult with an advanced solid tumor such as melanoma, head and neck, liver or kidney cancer.

CDR3 nucleotides: TGTGCCAGTAAAGGGGCAGAATATGGCTACACCTTC. This codes for CASKGAEYGYTF. This chain connects TRBV19 to TRBJ1-2; tentative D call: TRBD1 (5 bases). Germline CDR1 and CDR2: LNHDA and SQIVND (reference sequence). The CDR3 spans 12 residues. V was pared by 7 bases and J by 5 bases, with 11 bases between.

V usage is TRBV5-4 and J usage is TRBJ2-5; the match to TRBD1 covers 7 bases. The germline CDR1 and CDR2 sequences are SGHNT and YYREEE (reference sequence). This CDR3 contains 14 residues. The junction had 5 bases not matched to a gene; V was cut back by 4 bases and J by 2 bases. The CDR3 DNA sequence: TGTGCCAGCAGCCCAGGGGGACCTCAAGAGACCCAGTACTTC. It encodes CASSPGGPQETQYF.

For this clone: This clone may be a read error of a much larger clone one base away. The chain combines TRBV6-5 with TRBJ1-2; D uncertain. Germline CDR1 reads MNHEY; CDR2 reads SVGAGI. This CDR3 has 11 amino acids. Trimming took 5 bases from V and 2 from J, leaving 3 bases between them. DNA of the CDR3: TGTGCCAGCAGTGACAACTATGGCTACACCTTC. It codes for CASSDNYGYTF.

The gene calls are TRBV15 and TRBJ1-4; TRBD1 aligns across 7 bases. Looked up from germline, CDR1 is LNHNV and CDR2 is YYDKDF (reference sequence). The V and J ends lost 1 base and 5 bases, in that order; junction bases with no gene match: 7. The CDR3 runs to 16 residues. DNA of the CDR3: TGTGCCACCAGCAGAGGTGGGACAGATCCAAATGAAAAACTGTTTTTT. It translates to CATSRGGTDPNEKLFF. Full variable domain (remainder filled in from reference TRBV15 and TRBJ1-4): DAMVIQNPRYQVTQFGKPVTLSCSQTLNHNVMYWYQQKSSQAPKLLFHYYDKDFNNEADTPDNFQSRRPNTSFCFLDIRSPGLGDTAMYLCATSRGGTDPNEKLFFGSGTQLSVL.

V and J are TRBV14 and TRBJ1-1; 7 nucleotides align to TRBD1. CDR3 length: 20 amino acids. J gave up 3 bases and V 2 bases, and 21 bases lay outside the gene matches. The germline gives CDR1 SGHDN, CDR2 FVKESK. The CDR3 nucleotides are TGTGCCAGCAGCCAACAAGAGCGGGGCACCACAGGGGCCGGTGACACTGAAGCTTTCTTT. Translating gives CASSQQERGTTGAGDTEAFF.

The rearrangement uses TRBV28 and TRBJ1-4, with D maybe TRBD1 (5 bases). The germline V gene encodes CDR1 MDHEN and CDR2 SYDVKM. The length of the CDR3 is 17 residues. Trimming stripped 9 bases from V and 0 bases from J, with 20 bases between. The CDR3 region has the DNA TGTGCCAGTATCAGTTCGGGGGATGAGACAACTAATGAAAAACTGTTTTTT. Translation: CASISSGDETTNEKLFF.

This chain links TRBV5-1 with TRBJ1-1, with no clear D. The CDR3 is made up of 14 amino acids. The germline V gene encodes CDR1 SGHRS and CDR2 YFSETQ. V was shortened by 1 base and J by 3 bases, with 10 bases between the two germline ends. DNA of the CDR3: TGCGCCAGCAGCTTGATGGGAAGCGACACTGAAGCTTTCTTT. Translated: CASSLMGSDTEAFF.

The chain is built from TRBV2 and TRBJ2-1; no clear D gene. Germline assignment: CDR1 SNHLY and CDR2 FYNNEI. This CDR3 spans 11 amino acids. The V gene lost 7 bases and the J gene lost 5 bases, with 6 bases spanning the gap. The CDR3 sequence: CASMVDNEQFF. The DNA for the CDR3 is TGTGCCAGCATGGTTGACAATGAGCAGTTCTTC.

The V gene is TRBV6-1, the J gene TRBJ2-3; tentatively, D is TRBD1 (6 bases). Trimming took 3 bases from V and 0 from J, leaving 22 bases between them. The CDR3 is 19 residues long. The germline gives CDR1 MNHNS, CDR2 SASEGT. CDR3: CASSDRWTAVYLSTDTQYF. In DNA form, the CDR3 reads TGTGCCAGCAGTGATCGCTGGACAGCGGTATACTTGAGCACAGATACGCAGTATTTT.

V gene TRBV5-5 combines with J gene TRBJ2-5; 8 bases line up with TRBD1. The CDR3 sequence is 12 residues long. Looked up from germline, CDR1 is SGHKS and CDR2 is YYEKEE (reference sequence). Losses at the gene ends were 3 bases for V and 5 bases for J; bases not matched to a gene: 0. The CDR3, as DNA: TGTGCCAGCAGCTACAGGGGGGAGACCCAGTACTTC. Residues: CASSYRGETQYF. The full variable domain, in which reference TRBV5-5 and TRBJ2-5 provide the parts outside the CDR3, is DAGVTQSPTHLIKTRGQQVTLRCSPISGHKSVSWYQQVLGQGPQFIFQYYEKEERGRGNFPDRFSARQFPNYSSELNVNALLLGDSALYLCASSYRGETQYFGPGTRLLVL.

V and J are TRBV19 and TRBJ1-3; D is perhaps TRBD1 (5 bases). The V end lost 3 bases, the J end lost 0 bases, and 12 bases lay between the germline ends. The CDR3 extends over 16 amino acids. Per germline, CDR1 LNHDA and CDR2 SQIVND (reference sequence). CDR3 residues: CASSIPTGLSGNTIYF. In DNA, the CDR3 is TGTGCCAGTAGTATCCCTACAGGCCTCTCTGGAAACACCATATATTTT.

The V and J genes are TRBV4-1 and TRBJ2-7; 12 positions agree with TRBD2. Germline V gene lookup returns CDR1 MGHRA and CDR2 YSYEKL. The CDR3 runs to 15 residues. J was trimmed by 0 bases and V by 6 bases; bases with no gene match: 3. CDR3: CASSASGRASYEQYF. CDR3 nucleotides: TGCGCCAGCAGTGCTAGCGGGAGGGCCTCCTACGAGCAGTACTTC.

The chain uses TRBV18 and TRBJ2-5; 9 bases match TRBD1. Germline lookup yields CDR1 KGHSH and CDR2 LQKENI. The CDR3 has 15 amino acids. J lost 7 bases, V lost 3 bases, and 9 bases had no gene match. In nucleotides, the CDR3 is TGTGCCAGCTCACCTTCGGGACAGGGTTCCGGGACCCAGTACTTC. Its protein is CASSPSGQGSGTQYF. The variable domain in full, completed from reference TRBV18 and TRBJ2-5, reads NAGVMQNPRHLVRRRGQEARLRCSPMKGHSHVYWYRQLPEEGLKFMVYLQKENIIDESGMPKERFSAEFPKEGPSILRIQQVVRGDSAAYFCASSPSGQGSGTQYFGPGTRLLVL.

The V call is TRBV4-3, the J call TRBJ1-2; D not certain. The CDR3 contains 16 residues. Germline V gene data show CDR1 as LGHNA and CDR2 as YSLEER. V was cut by 0 bases and J by 3 bases, with 14 bases left in between. CDR3 sequence: CASSQDIQVLYYGYTF. The CDR3 nucleotides are TGCGCCAGCAGCCAAGATATCCAGGTGCTTTACTATGGCTACACCTTC.

This clone has just one count. The rearrangement joins TRBV25-1 to TRBJ2-1; 7 bases are shared with TRBD2. The V gene end was trimmed by 3 bases and the J gene end by 4 bases; junction bases not matched to a gene: 3. The CDR3 has 14 residues. The germline V gene encodes CDR1 MGHDK and CDR2 SYGVNS. Here the CDR3 DNA reads TGTGCCAGCAGTGACGCGGGAGCGTACAATGAGCAGTTCTTC. It codes for CASSDAGAYNEQFF.

This clone was recorded once. The chain links TRBV7-9 to TRBJ2-1, with D uncertain. The CDR3 loop spans 11 amino acids. Germline CDR1 is SEHNR and CDR2 is FQNEAQ (reference sequence). V lost 3 bases, J lost 7 bases, and 4 bases lay in between. CDR3 in amino acids: CASSLENEQFF. CDR3 nucleotide sequence: TGTGCCAGCAGCTTGGAGAATGAGCAGTTCTTC.

The chain has TRBV5-5 and TRBJ1-3; 10 bases line up with TRBD1. This CDR3 comprises 16 residues. The germline V gene encodes CDR1 SGHKS and CDR2 YYEKEE (reference sequence). V lost 4 bases to trimming and J lost 0 bases; unmatched junction nucleotides: 4. CDR3 protein: CASSPGTGVSGNTIYF. CDR3 DNA: TGTGCCAGCAGCCCCGGGACAGGGGTCTCTGGAAACACCATATATTTT.

The chain uses TRBV19 and TRBJ1-1, with D unresolved. The CDR3 sequence is 12 residues long. Trimming cost V 1 base and J 8 bases, with 8 bases left between them. CDR1 LNHDA and CDR2 SQIVND come from the germline V gene (reference sequence). This chain's CDR3 is CASSIGWAEAFF. CDR3 bases: TGTGCCAGTAGTATAGGGTGGGCCGAAGCTTTCTTT. Filled out from reference TRBV19 and TRBJ1-1, the complete variable domain reads DGGITQSPKYLFRKEGQNVTLSCEQNLNHDAMYWYRQDPGQGLRLIYYSQIVNDFQKGDIAEGYSVSREKKESFPLTVTSAQKNPTAFYLCASSIGWAEAFFGQGTRLTVV.